One and the same sample provided the 28 T cell receptor beta chains below, sequenced in a study of post-analysis software for immune sequencing data (dated by TCRdb to the mid-2010s). Library preparation was by PCR. TCRdb records Illumina HiSeq 2500 as the sequencer. To reduce PCR and sequencing biases, unique molecular identifiers were built into the TCR beta cDNA libraries. Starting from the raw public reads, TCRdb applied fastp trimming at Q25, assembled clones with MiXCR and retained in-frame beta chains. One record per CDR3 amino acid sequence lists the most common genes and DNA. Recorded for this sample are 450,000 or so distinct CDR3 sequences; approximately 45% of them occurred a single time. Roughly an eighth of the sample goes to the ten largest clones. What the study reported, not specific to this receptor: Significantly higher frequencies in patients than in controls were found for several TRBV segments, including TRBV5-6, TRBV5-1 and TRBV20-1.

Their antigens are not known. The sample taken for sequencing was blood. The receptors originated from a girl aged 5-17 years with multiple sclerosis.

In its sample, this clonotype was seen once. The V and J genes are TRBV12-3 or TRBV12-4 and TRBJ2-7; 9 nucleotides agree with TRBD2. The junction had 9 bases not matched to a gene; V was cut back by 3 bases and J by 3 bases. The CDR3 totals 16 residues. The CDR3 here is CASSFVPTSGVYEQYF. The DNA for the CDR3 is TGTGCCAGCAGTTTCGTTCCGACTAGCGGAGTCTACGAGCAGTACTTC.

This clonotype has just a few counts. The chain uses TRBV14 and TRBJ2-7; D possibly corresponds to TRBD1 (5 bases). Trimming took 2 bases from V and 4 from J, leaving 9 bases between them. There are 13 residues in the CDR3. Germline V lookup: CDR1 SGHDN, CDR2 FVKESK. The CDR3 loop is CASSQLAGYEQYF. The CDR3 bases are TGTGCCAGCAGCCAATTGGCAGGGTACGAGCAGTACTTC. The full variable domain, in which reference TRBV14 and TRBJ2-7 provide the parts outside the CDR3, is EAGVTQFPSHSVIEKGQTVTLRCDPISGHDNLYWYRRVMGKEIKFLLHFVKESKQDESGMPNNRFLAERTGGTYSTLKVQPAELEDSGVYFCASSQLAGYEQYFGPGTRLTVT.

In DNA form, the CDR3 reads TGTGCCACCAGCAGAGATGGGAGGCGCGAGCAGTACTTC. It yields the protein CATSRDGRREQYF. The chain combines TRBV15 with TRBJ2-4; TRBD2 might be the D (6 bases). Matching the DNA end better, TRBJ2-7 makes the J call doubtful. Germline lookup yields CDR1 LNHNV and CDR2 YYDKDF (reference sequence). The CDR3 loop spans 13 amino acids.

This sequence joins TRBV27 and TRBJ2-7; a weak D match, TRBD1 (5 bases). Per germline, CDR1 MNHEY and CDR2 SMNVEV (reference sequence). V was trimmed by 6 bases and J by 4 bases, leaving 13 bases between them. The CDR3 length is 13 residues. The CDR3 reads CASSFTQGYEQYF. CDR3 DNA: TGTGCCAGCAGCTTCACCCAGGGTTACGAGCAGTACTTC.

This clonotype occurred many times. The V gene is TRBV7-2, the J gene TRBJ2-7; TRBD1 or TRBD2 may be the D gene (5 bases each). Germline V gives CDR1 SGHTA, CDR2 FQGNSA. This CDR3 has 14 residues. Deletions cut 2 bases from V and 1 base from J, with 9 bases between. CDR3: CASSLWGSSYEQYF. DNA for the CDR3: TGTGCCAGCAGCTTATGGGGGTCTTCCTACGAGCAGTACTTC.

The V and J genes are TRBV15 and TRBJ1-4; a weak D match, TRBD1 (5 bases). Germline V gene data show CDR1 as LNHNV and CDR2 as YYDKDF (reference sequence). Trimming stripped 5 bases from V and 2 bases from J, with 12 bases between. This CDR3 has 15 amino acids. The DNA of the CDR3 is TGTGCCACCAGCGGGGGAGTGGAGACTAATGAAAAACTGTTTTTT. The encoded protein is CATSGGVETNEKLFF.

V is TRBV5-1 and J is TRBJ2-5; tentative D call: TRBD1 (6 bases). Germline CDR1 reads SGHRS; CDR2 reads YFSETQ. Trimming left V 4 bases short and J 4 bases short, with 20 bases between. The CDR3 has 16 residues. The CDR3 sequence is CASSPWTQGRGETQYF. CDR3 DNA: TGCGCCAGCAGCCCGTGGACTCAGGGGAGAGGAGAGACCCAGTACTTC. The whole variable domain, remainder taken from reference TRBV5-1 and TRBJ2-5, is KAGVTQTPRYLIKTRGQQVTLSCSPISGHRSVSWYQQTPGQGLQFLFEYFSETQRNKGNFPGRFSGRQFSNSRSEMNVSTLELGDSALYLCASSPWTQGRGETQYFGPGTRLLVL.

This clonotype turned up a few times. The chain links TRBV5-1 to TRBJ2-7, with D unclear. The CDR3 is made up of 15 amino acids. CDR1 is SGHRS and CDR2 is YFSETQ in the germline V gene. V was cut by 0 bases and J by 2 bases, with 12 bases left in between. The DNA for the CDR3 is TGCGCCAGCAGCTTGGTTTCGGACGGAACCTACGAGCAGTACTTC. Its translation: CASSLVSDGTYEQYF.

Here the CDR3 reads CASSLLRGTESTDTQYF. The CDR3 bases are TGTGCCAGCAGTTTACTTAGGGGGACAGAGAGCACAGATACGCAGTATTTT. V and J are TRBV28 and TRBJ2-3; 7 bases match TRBD1. After removal of 2 bases from V and 0 bases from J, the junction contained 8 bases not matched to a gene. CDR1 is MDHEN and CDR2 is SYDVKM in the germline V gene. This CDR3 comprises 17 residues. Filled out from reference TRBV28 and TRBJ2-3, the complete variable domain reads DVKVTQSSRYLVKRTGEKVFLECVQDMDHENMFWYRQDPGLGLRLIYFSYDVKMKEKGDIPEGYSVSREKKERFSLILESASTNQTSMYLCASSLLRGTESTDTQYFGPGTRLTVL.

V and J are TRBV6-6 and TRBJ1-5; D is possibly TRBD1 (6 bases). The CDR3 sequence is 13 residues long. Germline V lookup: CDR1 MNHNY, CDR2 SVGAGI (reference sequence). Trimming left V 5 bases short and J 6 bases short, with 11 bases between. CDR3 loop: CASSTTGTQPQHF. CDR3 DNA: TGTGCCAGCAGTACTACAGGGACTCAGCCCCAGCATTTT.

The gene calls are TRBV6-2 or TRBV6-3 and TRBJ2-1; D remains ambiguous. Between the trimmed V and J ends, which lost 6 bases and 8 bases, there was a span of 17 bases. CDR1 MNHEY and CDR2 SVGEGT come from the germline V gene. The CDR3 spans 14 residues. CDR3 in amino acids: CASRKANPFDEQFF. The CDR3 nucleotides are TGTGCCAGCAGAAAAGCGAACCCCTTTGATGAGCAGTTCTTC.

V gene TRBV10-3 combines with J gene TRBJ2-2; D gene unclear. Trimming shortened V by 2 bases and J by 2 bases, and 9 bases separated the two germline ends. Germline V gives CDR1 ENHRY, CDR2 SYGVKD. This CDR3 spans 15 amino acids. Here the CDR3 DNA reads TGTGCCATCAGTGAGGCGACTCCTAACACCGGGGAGCTGTTTTTT. Translation gives CAISEATPNTGELFF.

About this clonotype itself: A clone one base away is much larger, so this may be a read error. This chain joins TRBV29-1 and TRBJ2-5; D unresolved. CDR1 is SQVTM, CDR2 ANQGSEA, per germline. The CDR3 is 12 amino acids. Trimming shortened V by 6 bases and J by 7 bases, and 15 bases separated the two germline ends. CDR3 amino acids: CSVDDELGTQYF. The DNA for the CDR3 is TGCAGCGTGGACGACGAATTGGGGACCCAGTACTTC.

This clonotype turned up a few times. The DNA of the CDR3 is TGTGCCAGCAGTTACTCGATATCAGAGGGGCCTCAGTACGAGCAGTACTTC. As protein: CASSYSISEGPQYEQYF. This chain links TRBV6-6 with TRBJ2-7; D might be TRBD1 or TRBD2, each matching 5 bases. The CDR3 is 17 amino acids. Deletions cut 0 bases from V and 4 bases from J, with 19 bases between. In germline, CDR1 is MNHNY, CDR2 SVGAGI (reference sequence).

CDR3 sequence reads: CASSSDHSGANVLTF. DNA of the CDR3: TGTGCCAGCAGCTCCGACCACTCTGGGGCCAACGTCCTGACTTTC. The chain uses TRBV7-3 and TRBJ2-6; no definite D call. Germline CDR1 is SGHTA and CDR2 is FQGTGA. V was cut by 4 bases and J by 0 bases, with 7 bases left in between. The length of the CDR3 is 15 residues.

The chain joins TRBV7-2 to TRBJ2-7; TRBD1 might be the D (5 bases). The germline V gene has CDR1 SGHTA and CDR2 FQGNSA. The CDR3 runs to 13 residues. Trimming took off 5 bases at V and 6 bases at J, with 14 bases between the two ends. The CDR3 DNA is TGTGCCAGCAGCCCCAGGGCACTTTTCGAGCAGTACTTC. Residues: CASSPRALFEQYF.

This clonotype appeared many times. The chain carries TRBV29-1 and TRBJ2-7; 7 nucleotides match TRBD1. CDR3 length: 15 residues. Trimming removed 6 bases from V and 7 bases from J; junction bases left unmatched: 18. CDR1 is SQVTM and CDR2 is ANQGSEA in the germline V gene. CDR3 bases: TGCAGCGTCCAAATTAGGGGGACAGCCGTCGGGGAGCAGTACTTC. Translated, it gives CSVQIRGTAVGEQYF.

The V call is TRBV20-1, the J call TRBJ2-4; 8 bases fit TRBD2. Germline CDR1 is DFQATT and CDR2 is SNEGSKA (reference sequence). This CDR3 contains 16 residues. With V trimmed by 0 bases and J by 8 bases, 12 bases remained unmatched. CDR3 residues: CSAREAGRGRWHIQYF. Written as DNA, the CDR3 is TGCAGTGCTAGAGAGGCTGGCCGCGGGAGGTGGCACATTCAGTACTTC.

The chain has TRBV5-1 and TRBJ2-3; 15 positions agree with TRBD2. This CDR3 is 16 amino acids long. Germline V gene sequence: CDR1 SGHRS, CDR2 YFSETQ. Losses at the gene ends were 4 bases for V and 5 bases for J; bases not matched to a gene: 5. CDR3 protein: CASSIGLAGGVDTQYF. CDR3 sequence (DNA): TGCGCCAGCAGCATCGGACTAGCGGGAGGGGTAGATACGCAGTATTTT.

This sequence joins TRBV6-5 and TRBJ1-1; D gene uncertain. The V and J ends lost 2 bases and 8 bases respectively, with 12 bases between them. CDR1 is MNHEY, CDR2 SVGAGI, per germline. The CDR3 totals 13 residues. CDR3 in amino acids: CASSYGRPGEAFF. For the CDR3, the DNA is TGTGCCAGCAGTTACGGGCGCCCGGGAGAAGCTTTCTTT.

J is TRBJ1-1 and V is TRBV4-3, with 7 bases matching TRBD1. The CDR3 spans 17 residues. Losses at the gene ends were 2 bases for V and 3 bases for J; bases not matched to a gene: 12. Germline CDR1 and CDR2: LGHNA and YSLEER. This CDR3 reads CASSQPSGTAVHTEAFF. CDR3 sequence (DNA): TGCGCCAGCAGCCAACCTTCCGGGACAGCCGTCCACACTGAAGCTTTCTTT.

The chain uses TRBV5-6 and TRBJ2-7; weak D call: TRBD2 (6 bases). The germline V and J ends were trimmed by 1 base and 3 bases, with 23 bases remaining between them. CDR3 size: 18 residues. In germline, CDR1 is SGHDT, CDR2 YYEEEE. This CDR3 is CASSLRIAEGPGFYEQYF. CDR3 coding DNA: TGTGCCAGCAGCTTGAGAATAGCGGAAGGGCCAGGATTCTACGAGCAGTACTTC. The entire variable domain, with the rest obtained from reference TRBV5-6 and TRBJ2-7, is as follows: DAGVTQSPTHLIKTRGQQVTLRCSPKSGHDTVSWYQQALGQGPQFIFQYYEEEERQRGNFPDRFSGHQFPNYSSELNVNALLLGDSALYLCASSLRIAEGPGFYEQYFGPGTRLTVT.

The sample holds a few counts of this clonotype. The CDR3 region has the DNA TGCGCCAGCAGCCCGAGTACTAGCGGGAGAATGAATACGCAGTATTTT. It encodes CASSPSTSGRMNTQYF. The J gene is TRBJ2-3, the V gene TRBV5-1, with 11 bases aligning to TRBD2. This CDR3 has 16 amino acids. The trim removed 4 bases at V and 7 bases at J, leaving 11 bases unmatched. In germline, CDR1 is SGHRS, CDR2 YFSETQ.

The chain joins TRBV11-2 to TRBJ2-7; 12 bases are shared with TRBD2. Looked up from germline, CDR1 is SGHAT and CDR2 is FQNNGV. Trimming took 4 bases from V and 1 from J; bases not matched to a gene: 5. This CDR3 contains 16 residues. Here the CDR3 reads CASSWTTSGSSYEQYF. CDR3 bases: TGTGCCAGCAGCTGGACGACTAGCGGGAGTTCCTACGAGCAGTACTTC.

This chain joins TRBV7-9 and TRBJ2-7; 13 positions agree with TRBD2. V was clipped by 5 bases and J by 6 bases; unmatched bases: 7. Germline V lookup: CDR1 SEHNR, CDR2 FQNEAQ (reference sequence). The CDR3 is 15 amino acids. The CDR3 DNA reads as TGTGCCAGCAGCGGACAGGGACTAGCGGGGACCGAGCAGTACTTC. Protein sequence: CASSGQGLAGTEQYF.

The rearrangement joins TRBV6-6 to TRBJ2-2; D remains unclear. The CDR3 sequence is 13 residues long. Trimming stripped 8 bases from V and 5 bases from J, with 12 bases between. Germline lookup yields CDR1 MNHNY and CDR2 SVGAGI (reference sequence). The CDR3 sequence is CASPPRETGELFF. CDR3 DNA sequence: TGTGCCAGCCCCCCCAGAGAAACCGGGGAGCTGTTTTTT.

The chain uses TRBV7-9 and TRBJ2-1; no clear D. Germline CDR1 and CDR2: SEHNR and FQNEAQ (reference sequence). Trimming pared 5 bases from V and 6 bases from J, leaving 8 bases between. This CDR3 contains 12 residues. The CDR3 reads CASSQKANEQFF. The DNA for the CDR3 is TGTGCCAGCAGCCAAAAAGCCAATGAGCAGTTCTTC.

This clonotype was observed a few times. The rearrangement uses TRBV4-2 and TRBJ2-5, with D tentatively TRBD1 (5 bases). The CDR3 runs 15 residues. CDR1 and CDR2 (germline): LGHNA, YNFKEQ. The V gene lost 0 bases and the J gene lost 7 bases, with 15 bases spanning the gap. The CDR3 region is CASSQDLGHRGTQYF. Here the CDR3 DNA reads TGTGCCAGCAGCCAAGATCTAGGACATAGGGGGACCCAGTACTTC.